This T cell receptor (beta chain) was identified during a study of blood T cell repertoires in COVID-19. In the study overall: The origin of the acute and convalescent COVID-19 samples was the United States, Italy and Spain. The analysed material was cDNA or gDNA that came from T cells, B-cell-depleted T cells, or PBMCs.

V shed 0 bases and J 4 bases; nucleotides not matched to a gene: 3. Germline V CDR1 and CDR2: SGDLS, YYNGEE. There are 14 residues in the CDR3. How the authors handled the data: It was from reference gene primer amplification that nucleated cell counts were estimated. Assay: immunoSEQ multiplex PCR; the TCRdb copy retains only in-frame clones and omits some. V and J calls and clone size are as listed in that table; D and trimming were resolved from the DNA. Counted here are about 52,000 clones, roughly 91% occurring once; the ten biggest clones make up around 3%. Sequencing was carried out using peripheral blood. This clonotype was sampled from a human donor in a cohort sampled during active COVID-19. This chain links TRBV9 with TRBJ1-2, with 7 bases identical to TRBD1. CDR3 protein: CASSVGQGGYGYTF. As DNA, the CDR3 is TGTGCCAGCAGCGTAGGGCAGGGGGGCTATGGCTACACCTTC.